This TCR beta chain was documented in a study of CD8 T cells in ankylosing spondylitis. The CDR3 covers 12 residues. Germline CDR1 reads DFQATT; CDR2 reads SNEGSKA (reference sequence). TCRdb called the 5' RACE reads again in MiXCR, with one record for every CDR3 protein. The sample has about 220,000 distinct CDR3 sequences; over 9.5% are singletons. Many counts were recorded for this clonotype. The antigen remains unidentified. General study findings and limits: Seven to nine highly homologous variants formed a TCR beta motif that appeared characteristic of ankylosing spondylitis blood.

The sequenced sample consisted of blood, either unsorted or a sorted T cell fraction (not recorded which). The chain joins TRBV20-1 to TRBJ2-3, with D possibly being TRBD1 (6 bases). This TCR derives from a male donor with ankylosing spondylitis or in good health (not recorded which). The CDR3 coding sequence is TGCAGGGTAGGACAGTTCACAGATACGCAGTATTTT. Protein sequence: CRVGQFTDTQYF.